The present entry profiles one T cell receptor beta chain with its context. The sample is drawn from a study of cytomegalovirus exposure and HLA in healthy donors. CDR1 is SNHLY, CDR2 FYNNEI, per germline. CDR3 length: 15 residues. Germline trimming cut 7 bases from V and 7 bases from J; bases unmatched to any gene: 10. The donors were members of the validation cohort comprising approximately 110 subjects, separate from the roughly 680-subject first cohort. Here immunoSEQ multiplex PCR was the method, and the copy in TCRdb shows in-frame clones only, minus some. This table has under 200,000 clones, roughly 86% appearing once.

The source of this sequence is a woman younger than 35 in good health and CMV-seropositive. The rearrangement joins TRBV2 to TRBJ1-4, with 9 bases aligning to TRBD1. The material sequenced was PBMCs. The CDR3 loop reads CASTRGGQGGEKLFF. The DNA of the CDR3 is TGTGCCAGCACCCGAGGGGGACAGGGTGGTGAAAAACTGTTTTTT.